This passage covers 30 T cell receptor beta chains from one sample sequenced in a study of blood T cell repertoires in COVID-19. Sequencing was performed with immunoSEQ multiplex PCR; in TCRdb, only in-frame clones are kept and a portion is missing. Altogether some 110,000 clones are present, about 82% being singletons, with the ten largest covering about 6.3%. The sequenced sample consisted of peripheral blood. The receptor set was obtained from a man aged 80 or over with COVID-19, enrolled during active disease.

Only one count was recorded for this clone. V gene TRBV7-2 combines with J gene TRBJ1-1; D possibly corresponds to TRBD1 (5 bases). CDR1 SGHTA and CDR2 FQGNSA come from the germline V gene. The CDR3 length is 14 residues. Trimming shortened V by 5 bases and J by 6 bases, and 16 bases separated the two germline ends. The CDR3 nucleotides are TGTGCCAGCAGCCCCATGGGAGGGGCCGCTGAAGCTTTCTTT. Its translation is CASSPMGGAAEAFF.

This chain links TRBV21-1 with TRBJ2-7; TRBD1 is the table's D call, not checked against the DNA. TRBV21-1 is labeled a pseudogene. The CDR3 covers 19 residues. The CDR3: CASSARDRGQRLARLEQYF. As DNA, the CDR3 is TGTGCCAGCAGCGCCCGGGACAGGGGGCAGAGACTAGCTCGACTCGAGCAGTACTTC.

This clone was counted a few times. CDR3 sequence reads: CASSQTGGGQGARDYGYTF. The CDR3 DNA reads TGCGCCAGCAGCCAGACAGGGGGGGGACAGGGGGCAAGGGACTATGGCTACACCTTC. J is TRBJ1-2 and V is TRBV4-3; 12 nucleotides agree with TRBD1. V shed 3 bases, J shed 3 bases, and the junction held 14 bases outside the gene matches. Germline V lookup: CDR1 LGHNA, CDR2 YSLEER. There are 19 residues in the CDR3.

This clone was seen only a few times. The chain is built from TRBV7-3 and TRBJ2-3; D unclear. The V and J ends lost 4 bases and 7 bases respectively, with 15 bases between them. This CDR3 contains 14 residues. Germline CDR1 and CDR2: SGHTA and FQGTGA. For the CDR3, the DNA is TGTGCCAGCAGCTCCACCGCCGGAGATTATACGCAGTATTTT. This gives the protein CASSSTAGDYTQYF.

This rearrangement joins TRBV28 to TRBJ1-5; D is unresolved. The CDR3 extends over 15 amino acids. The germline V gene encodes CDR1 MDHEN and CDR2 SYDVKM. V dropped 10 bases and J dropped 0 bases, with 16 bases sitting between them. CDR3 protein: CATLTETYSNQPQHF. The CDR3 region has the DNA TGTGCCACCCTAACAGAGACGTATAGCAATCAGCCCCAGCATTTT. Complete variable domain (other parts from reference TRBV28 and TRBJ1-5): DVKVTQSSRYLVKRTGEKVFLECVQDMDHENMFWYRQDPGLGLRLIYFSYDVKMKEKGDIPEGYSVSREKKERFSLILESASTNQTSMYLCATLTETYSNQPQHFGDGTRLSIL.

The chain joins TRBV7-3 to TRBJ2-2; TRBD2 matches 9 bases. This CDR3 contains 18 residues. V lost 1 base, J lost 0 bases, and 6 bases stayed unmatched. Germline values: CDR1 SGHTA, CDR2 FQGTGA. The CDR3 here is CASSLKAAGGPNTGELFF. The DNA for the CDR3 is TGTGCCAGCAGCTTAAAAGCCGCGGGAGGGCCGAACACCGGGGAGCTGTTTTTT. The full variable domain, completed using reference TRBV7-3 and TRBJ2-2, is GAGVSQTPSNKVTEKGKYVELRCDPISGHTALYWYRQSLGQGPEFLIYFQGTGAADDSGLPNDRFFAVRPEGSVSTLKIQRTERGDSAVYLCASSLKAAGGPNTGELFFGEGSRLTVL.

In this sample, this clone turned up a few times. CDR3 in DNA: TGTGCCAGCAGCGTAGGTAACTGGAATCAGCCCCAGCATTTT. Protein product: CASSVGNWNQPQHF. This chain connects TRBV9 to TRBJ1-5; D not resolved. The CDR3 runs to 14 residues. Trimming left V 0 bases short and J 4 bases short, with 8 bases between. Germline V gene data show CDR1 as SGDLS and CDR2 as YYNGEE.

This clone occurred a few times. The chain recombines TRBV6-5 with TRBJ2-7; 9 positions match TRBD2. CDR3 length equals 14 residues. Germline-derived CDR1 and CDR2 are MNHEY and SVGAGI. V lost 4 bases and J lost 4; bases outside the gene matches: 5. CDR3 nucleotide sequence: TGTGCCAGCAGTTTAGCGGGAGAGGGGTACGAGCAGTACTTC. Protein: CASSLAGEGYEQYF.

The rearrangement links TRBV7-9 to TRBJ2-4, with 9 positions matching TRBD2. CDR1 SEHNR and CDR2 FQNEAQ come from the germline V gene (reference sequence). The CDR3 totals 18 residues. V lost 1 base and J lost 6; bases outside the gene matches: 13. As DNA, the CDR3 is TGTGCCAGCAGCTTAGAGAGGCTAGCGGGACTTCCGGGAAACATTCAGTACTTC. It yields the protein CASSLERLAGLPGNIQYF.

This clone was seen only a few times. Other DNA sequences of this sample code for an identical CDR3. The chain joins TRBV21-1 to TRBJ2-5; TRBD1, the table's D call, was not compared with the DNA. TRBV21-1 is annotated as a pseudogene. This CDR3 is 15 amino acids long. This CDR3 is CASSKEGEDRETQYF. The CDR3 DNA reads TGTGCCAGCAGCAAAGAAGGGGAAGACAGAGAGACCCAGTACTTC.

The chain recombines TRBV19 with TRBJ2-7; 8 bases fit TRBD2. This CDR3 comprises 15 residues. The germline CDR1 and CDR2 sequences are LNHDA and SQIVND (reference sequence). V shed 3 bases, J shed 3 bases, and the junction held 7 bases outside the gene matches. CDR3 protein: CASSIGSGDYYEQYF. The CDR3 nucleotides are TGTGCCAGTAGTATCGGTAGCGGGGACTACTACGAGCAGTACTTC.

The chain is built from TRBV5-1 and TRBJ1-3, with a possible D match to TRBD1 (5 bases). Trimming took off 0 bases at V and 12 bases at J, with 13 bases between the two ends. The CDR3 runs 13 residues. Germline lookup yields CDR1 SGHRS and CDR2 YFSETQ. CDR3 DNA sequence: TGCGCCAGCAGCTTGGAAGGGAATAGGGGCATATATTTT. Translation gives CASSLEGNRGIYF.

This clone turned up a few times. The rearrangement uses TRBV28 and TRBJ2-7; TRBD2 aligns across 10 bases. The J segment lost 3 bases and the V segment lost 5 bases, leaving 7 bases of the junction unmatched. This CDR3 contains 15 residues. Germline V gene lookup returns CDR1 MDHEN and CDR2 SYDVKM. The CDR3 DNA reads as TGTGCCAGCAGTCGGACTAGCGGATTCGTCTACGAGCAGTACTTC. This codes for CASSRTSGFVYEQYF.

The V call is TRBV3-1 (or the pseudogene TRBV3-2), the J call TRBJ1-2; D is perhaps TRBD1 (6 bases). The ends were cut back, 2 bases at V and 6 bases at J, with 13 bases in the middle. CDR1 and CDR2 from the germline V gene are LGHDT and YNNKEL (reference sequence). The CDR3 is 14 residues long. The CDR3, as DNA: TGTGCCAGCAGCCAACTAGGGGGGGCCGATGGCTACACCTTC. Amino acids: CASSQLGGADGYTF.

About this clone: The same CDR3 arises from other DNA sequences in this sample as well. This chain links TRBV10-1 with TRBJ1-1; D is ambiguous. This CDR3 has 13 residues. Trimming took 3 bases from V and 1 from J, leaving 6 bases between them. The germline V gene has CDR1 WNHNN and CDR2 SYGVQD (reference sequence). The CDR3 coding sequence is TGCGCCAGCAGTGAATCCGGGAACACTGAAGCTTTCTTT. Amino acids: CASSESGNTEAFF.

V is TRBV10-2 and J is TRBJ2-1; D call uncertain. The CDR3 spans 13 residues. V was pared by 3 bases and J by 7 bases, with 10 bases between. Germline CDR1 and CDR2: WSHSY and SAAADI. The CDR3 is CASSEQAWNEQFF. CDR3 nucleotides: TGCGCCAGCAGTGAACAAGCGTGGAATGAGCAGTTCTTC.

The chain joins TRBV7-3 to TRBJ2-2, with D perhaps matching TRBD1 (6 bases). This CDR3 contains 16 residues. V was pared by 3 bases and J by 6 bases, with 17 bases between. Germline CDR1 is SGHTA and CDR2 is FQGTGA. The CDR3 nucleotides are TGTGCCAGCAGCTTCTCACCCTCGACAGGATCCGGGGAGCTGTTTTTT. It yields the protein CASSFSPSTGSGELFF.

This clone was counted only a few times. The V call is TRBV5-6, the J call TRBJ2-7, with 7 nucleotides matching TRBD1. The trim removed 4 bases at V and 9 bases at J, leaving 13 bases unmatched. This CDR3 has 14 residues. Germline values: CDR1 SGHDT, CDR2 YYEEEE. CDR3 region: CASSPGQEPPRQYF. CDR3 coding DNA: TGTGCCAGCAGCCCCGGACAGGAGCCTCCACGGCAGTACTTC.

This sequence joins TRBV6-5 and TRBJ1-3; no clear D. With 0 bases removed from V and 0 bases from J, the gap between germline ends came to 9 bases. The CDR3 is made up of 16 amino acids. Germline CDR1 reads MNHEY; CDR2 reads SVGAGI. This chain's CDR3 is CASSYSSQDSGNTIYF. CDR3 in DNA: TGTGCCAGCAGTTACTCGAGTCAAGACTCTGGAAACACCATATATTTT.

This clone was observed a handful of times. The genes are TRBV24-1 and TRBJ2-3; 9 bases match TRBD1. CDR1 KGHDR and CDR2 SFDVKD come from the germline V gene. V shed 9 bases, J shed 5 bases, and the junction held 8 bases outside the gene matches. The CDR3 sequence is 14 residues long. The CDR3 DNA follows: TGTGCCACCTCGGACAGGGGAGCGGGAGATACGCAGTATTTT. It is translated as CATSDRGAGDTQYF.

The rearrangement joins TRBV28 to TRBJ1-3; D remains unclear. V was shortened by 2 bases and J by 0 bases, with 11 bases between the two germline ends. Per germline, CDR1 MDHEN and CDR2 SYDVKM. The CDR3 has 16 amino acids. This CDR3 reads CASSLNGLTSGNTIYF. CDR3 DNA sequence: TGTGCCAGCAGTTTAAACGGACTGACCTCTGGAAACACCATATATTTT.

The chain couples TRBV24-1 to TRBJ2-2; 8 bases line up with TRBD1. Looked up from germline, CDR1 is KGHDR and CDR2 is SFDVKD. V trimming: 0 bases; J trimming: 6 bases; junction bases outside the gene matches: 2. This CDR3 has 15 residues. The CDR3 coding sequence is TGTGCCACCAGTGATTTGCAGGACAGGGCCGGGGAGCTGTTTTTT. It yields the protein CATSDLQDRAGELFF.

The chain links TRBV3-1 (or the pseudogene TRBV3-2) to TRBJ2-1; D not certain. There are 15 residues in the CDR3. Germline CDR1 and CDR2: LGHDT and YNNKEL (reference sequence). With 0 bases removed from V and 0 bases from J, the gap between germline ends came to 6 bases. CDR3 residues: CASSQEESSYNEQFF. The CDR3 nucleotides are TGTGCCAGCAGCCAAGAAGAGTCCTCCTACAATGAGCAGTTCTTC.

The chain has TRBV11-1 and TRBJ1-4, with TRBD1 identical over 10 bases. Per the germline V gene, CDR1 is SGHAT and CDR2 is FQDESV (reference sequence). The CDR3 is 15 amino acids. J was trimmed by 8 bases and V by 8 bases; bases with no gene match: 11. In DNA, the CDR3 is TGTGCCAGCGGATCGCGACAGGGGGCAAGAGAAAAACTGTTTTTT. Residues: CASGSRQGAREKLFF.

The genes are TRBV24-1 and TRBJ1-5; D possibly corresponds to TRBD1 (5 bases). CDR3 length equals 14 residues. In germline, CDR1 is KGHDR, CDR2 SFDVKD. Trimming shortened V by 9 bases and J by 0 bases, and 11 bases separated the two germline ends. CDR3 DNA: TGTGCCACCGGTTGGGGGGATAGCAATCAGCCCCAGCATTTT. Amino acid sequence: CATGWGDSNQPQHF.

This chain uses TRBV7-2 with TRBJ2-1, with TRBD1 as a possible D gene (5 bases). Trimming cost V 3 bases and J 9 bases, with 12 bases left between them. CDR3 length equals 13 residues. The germline CDR1 and CDR2 sequences are SGHTA and FQGNSA. In DNA form, the CDR3 reads TGTGCCAGCAGCTTCGGCCGGCAGGGTGAGCAGTTCTTC. Amino acids: CASSFGRQGEQFF.

The rearrangement links TRBV7-8 to TRBJ1-1; D is ambiguous. The V and J ends lost 5 bases and 7 bases respectively, with 23 bases between them. Germline V gives CDR1 SGHVS, CDR2 FQNEAQ. CDR3 length equals 16 residues. The chain's CDR3 is CASSALFSVPSGEAFF. CDR3 nucleotides: TGTGCCAGCAGCGCACTATTTTCGGTTCCCAGTGGTGAAGCTTTCTTT.

The CDR3 region has the DNA TGCGCCAGCAGCTTCGGAGACAGGGAGTATGGCTACACCTTC. Residues: CASSFGDREYGYTF. The V call is TRBV5-1, the J call TRBJ1-2, with 7 positions matching TRBD1. V was pared by 2 bases and J by 5 bases, with 6 bases of the junction left unmatched. The V gene's germline CDR1 is SGHRS and CDR2 YFSETQ. CDR3 length: 14 amino acids.

The gene calls are TRBV28 and TRBJ2-1; the match to TRBD1 covers 7 bases. The CDR3 is made up of 17 amino acids. Losses at the gene ends were 5 bases for V and 3 bases for J; bases not matched to a gene: 13. Per germline, CDR1 MDHEN and CDR2 SYDVKM. The CDR3 DNA is TGTGCCAGCAGTATAAGACAGGGCCGGAGTTTCTACAATGAGCAGTTCTTC. Translation: CASSIRQGRSFYNEQFF.

The chain couples TRBV5-6 to TRBJ2-3; 8 bases agree with TRBD1. The germline gives CDR1 SGHDT, CDR2 YYEEEE. This CDR3 is 15 amino acids long. Unmatched junction bases numbered 5, after V lost 4 bases and J lost 1 base. CDR3 nucleotide sequence: TGTGCCAGCAGCAGGGACAGGTTTCGCACAGATACGCAGTATTTT. This encodes CASSRDRFRTDTQYF.